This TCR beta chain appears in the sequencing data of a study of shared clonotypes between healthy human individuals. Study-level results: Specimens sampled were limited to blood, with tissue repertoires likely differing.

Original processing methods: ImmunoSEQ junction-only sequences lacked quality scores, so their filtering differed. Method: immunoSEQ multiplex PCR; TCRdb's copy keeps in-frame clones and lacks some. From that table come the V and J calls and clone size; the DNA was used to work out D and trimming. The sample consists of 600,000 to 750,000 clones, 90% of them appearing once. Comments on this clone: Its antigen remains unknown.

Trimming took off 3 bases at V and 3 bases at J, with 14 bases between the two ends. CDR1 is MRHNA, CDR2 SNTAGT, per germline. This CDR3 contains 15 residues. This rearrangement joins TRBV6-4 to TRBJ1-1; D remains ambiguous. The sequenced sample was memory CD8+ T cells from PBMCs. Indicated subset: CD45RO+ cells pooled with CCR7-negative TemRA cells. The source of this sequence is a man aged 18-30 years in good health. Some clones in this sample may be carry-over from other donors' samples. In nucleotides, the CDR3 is TGTGCCAGCAGTGAGGATCCTGGTTATGACACTGAAGCTTTCTTT. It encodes CASSEDPGYDTEAFF.